This TCR beta chain was recovered during a study of T cells after yellow fever vaccination. The overall study: Fractions of limited cellularity were prepared by means of SMART-Seq v4 Ultra Low Input. Points from the study as a whole: Researchers report a weaker secondary response that nonetheless peaked faster, day 5 versus 15.

Details on this clonotype: Its antigen is as yet unknown.

MiXCR, applied by TCRdb to the 5' RACE reads, yields one record per CDR3 protein. This table has roughly 520,000 distinct CDR3 sequences, just over 20% appearing once. The CDR3 has 15 amino acids. Germline assignment: CDR1 LGHDT and CDR2 YNNKEL (reference sequence). V was pared by 1 base and J by 1 base, with 10 bases between. The chain couples TRBV3-1 to TRBJ1-1, with TRBD1 as a possible D gene (6 bases). The specimen comprised PBMCs, sampled roughly 20 days after the first yellow fever vaccination. The clonotype was recovered from a man aged 18 to 29 who received the YFV17D yellow fever vaccine. The CDR3 DNA sequence: TGTGCCAGCAGCCAAGGAGCGGGGGCGAACACTGAAGCTTTCTTT. It codes for CASSQGAGANTEAFF.